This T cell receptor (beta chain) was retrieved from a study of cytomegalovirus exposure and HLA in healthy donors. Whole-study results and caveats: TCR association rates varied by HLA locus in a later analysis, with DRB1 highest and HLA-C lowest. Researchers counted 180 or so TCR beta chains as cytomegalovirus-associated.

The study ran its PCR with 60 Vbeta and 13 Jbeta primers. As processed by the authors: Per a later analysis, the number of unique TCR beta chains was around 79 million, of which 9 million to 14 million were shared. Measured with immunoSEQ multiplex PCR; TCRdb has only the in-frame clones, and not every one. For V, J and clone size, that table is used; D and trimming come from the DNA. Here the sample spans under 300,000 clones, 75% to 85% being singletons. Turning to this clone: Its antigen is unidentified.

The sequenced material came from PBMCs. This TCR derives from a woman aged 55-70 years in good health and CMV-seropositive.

CDR3 sequence reads: CASSLRTGNTDTQYF. The CDR3 DNA follows: TGTGCCAGCAGCTTACGGACAGGGAACACAGATACGCAGTATTTT. This rearrangement joins TRBV11-3 to TRBJ2-3; TRBD1 aligns across 8 bases. The V and J ends lost 2 bases and 2 bases, in that order; junction bases with no gene match: 3. The germline CDR1 and CDR2 sequences are SGHNT and YENEEA. The CDR3 totals 15 residues. Using reference TRBV11-3 and TRBJ2-3 for the parts outside the CDR3, the full variable domain is EAGVVQSPRYKIIEKKQPVAFWCNPISGHNTLYWYLQNLGQGPELLIRYENEEAVDDSQLPKDRFSAERLKGVDSTLKIQPAELGDSAVYLCASSLRTGNTDTQYFGPGTRLTVL.